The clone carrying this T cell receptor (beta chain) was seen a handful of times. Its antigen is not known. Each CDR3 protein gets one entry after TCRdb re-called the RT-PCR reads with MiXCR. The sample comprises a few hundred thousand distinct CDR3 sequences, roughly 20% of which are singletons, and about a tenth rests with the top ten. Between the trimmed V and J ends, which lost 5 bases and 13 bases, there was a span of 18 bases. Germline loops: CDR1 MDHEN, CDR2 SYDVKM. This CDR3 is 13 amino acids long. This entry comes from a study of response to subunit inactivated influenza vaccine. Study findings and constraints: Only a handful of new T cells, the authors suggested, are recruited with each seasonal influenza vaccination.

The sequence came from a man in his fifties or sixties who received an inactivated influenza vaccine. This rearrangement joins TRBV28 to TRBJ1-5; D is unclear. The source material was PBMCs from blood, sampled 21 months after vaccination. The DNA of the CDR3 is TGTGCCAGCAGTCTAGGACCCTATCGGGTGCAGCATTTT. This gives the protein CASSLGPYRVQHF.